These 25 T cell receptor beta chains came from one sample sequenced in a study of shared clonotypes between healthy human individuals. The protocol was immunoSEQ multiplex PCR, while the TCRdb copy is restricted to in-frame clones and leaves out a portion. The sample has over a million clones, around 97% seen once. Sequenced material: naive CD4+ T cells sorted from blood. Subset noted: CD45RA+ positively selected. The source of these receptors is a young man in good health.

The V and J genes are TRBV19 and TRBJ1-2; TRBD1 agrees at 9 bases. Losses at the gene ends were 5 bases for V and 8 bases for J; bases not matched to a gene: 12. This CDR3 has 15 amino acids. Germline V lookup: CDR1 LNHDA, CDR2 SQIVND (reference sequence). CDR3 bases: TGTGCCAGTAGTGATCCCACAGGGGGCGCCGGCGGCTACACCTTC. The encoded protein is CASSDPTGGAGGYTF. The full variable domain, with the rest looked up from reference TRBV19 and TRBJ1-2, is DGGITQSPKYLFRKEGQNVTLSCEQNLNHDAMYWYRQDPGQGLRLIYYSQIVNDFQKGDIAEGYSVSREKKESFPLTVTSAQKNPTAFYLCASSDPTGGAGGYTFGSGTRLTVV.

This sequence joins TRBV19 and TRBJ2-1, with D hard to call. Germline V CDR1 and CDR2: LNHDA, SQIVND (reference sequence). The ends were cut back, 3 bases at V and 8 bases at J, with 8 bases in the middle. This CDR3 contains 12 residues. The CDR3 nucleotides are TGTGCCAGTAGTATTGTTGCGGATGAGCAGTTCTTC. Amino acid sequence: CASSIVADEQFF.

This chain joins TRBV19 and TRBJ2-5; TRBD1 matches 8 bases. V lost 3 bases, J lost 2 bases, and 5 bases stayed unmatched. CDR3 length equals 15 residues. The germline V gene has CDR1 LNHDA and CDR2 SQIVND (reference sequence). DNA for the CDR3: TGTGCCAGTAGTATCCGTCAGGGGGCGCAAGAGACCCAGTACTTC. Its translation: CASSIRQGAQETQYF.

V gene TRBV7-8 combines with J gene TRBJ2-1; 7 bases are shared with TRBD1. Trimming at V came to 5 bases and at J to 6 bases, leaving 7 bases not matched to a gene. Germline loops: CDR1 SGHVS, CDR2 FQNEAQ. This CDR3 spans 14 amino acids. CDR3 in amino acids: CASSNRDRLNEQFF. The CDR3 nucleotides read TGTGCCAGCAGCAACCGGGACAGACTCAATGAGCAGTTCTTC.

The rearrangement joins TRBV19 to TRBJ2-1, with 8 bases fitting TRBD2. The V gene end was trimmed by 8 bases and the J gene end by 10 bases; junction bases not matched to a gene: 7. The CDR3 loop spans 12 amino acids. Germline values: CDR1 LNHDA, CDR2 SQIVND (reference sequence). CDR3 bases: TGTGCCAGTGTTGCGGCGGGAGGCGAGCAGTTCTTC. Protein product: CASVAAGGEQFF.

This chain connects TRBV5-1 to TRBJ2-5, with 7 bases matching TRBD1. The J segment lost 1 base and the V segment lost 0 bases, leaving 3 bases of the junction unmatched. The length of the CDR3 is 15 residues. From germline, CDR1 is SGHRS and CDR2 YFSETQ. In DNA, the CDR3 is TGCGCCAGCAGCTTGGAGACAGGGAGCCAAGAGACCCAGTACTTC. It yields the protein CASSLETGSQETQYF.

The chain links TRBV30 to TRBJ2-5, with D uncertain. CDR1 is GTSNPN, CDR2 SVGIG, per germline (reference sequence). The CDR3 has 11 residues. Deletions cut 2 bases from V and 4 bases from J, with 5 bases between. The CDR3: CAWSPAETQYF. DNA for the CDR3: TGTGCCTGGAGTCCCGCAGAGACCCAGTACTTC.

The V gene is TRBV9, the J gene TRBJ2-2, with TRBD1 matching 9 bases. V gave up 1 base and J gave up 7 bases; unmatched junction bases: 14. Germline lookup yields CDR1 SGDLS and CDR2 YYNGEE. This CDR3 region has 18 residues. The CDR3 DNA reads as TGTGCCAGCAGCGTACTTAACCCGGGACAGGGAGGCTTCGGGGAGCTGTTTTTT. As protein: CASSVLNPGQGGFGELFF.

This clone was observed once. V gene TRBV27 combines with J gene TRBJ2-7, with 8 bases matching TRBD1. The V gene end was trimmed by 0 bases and the J gene end by 4 bases; junction bases not matched to a gene: 5. Germline V CDR1 and CDR2: MNHEY, SMNVEV (reference sequence). This CDR3 is built from 15 residues. The CDR3 coding sequence is TGTGCCAGCAGTTTATCTTGGACAGGGAATTACGAGCAGTACTTC. The encoded protein is CASSLSWTGNYEQYF.

This clone showed up just once. The chain joins TRBV29-1 to TRBJ2-3, with TRBD1 identical over 7 bases. V lost 6 bases and J lost 5; bases outside the gene matches: 8. Germline lookup yields CDR1 SQVTM and CDR2 ANQGSEA. This CDR3 comprises 13 residues. The CDR3 DNA reads TGCAGCGTAACCGGGACAGATCAAGATACGCAGTATTTT. Its protein product is CSVTGTDQDTQYF.

This clone appeared once. The chain joins TRBV18 to TRBJ2-2; tentatively, D is TRBD1 (5 bases). Germline V lookup: CDR1 KGHSH, CDR2 LQKENI. The V end was cut by 4 bases, the J end by 3 bases, with 9 bases between. CDR3 length: 14 amino acids. The chain's CDR3 is CASSRGQHTGELFF. The CDR3 DNA is TGTGCCAGCTCACGGGGCCAGCACACCGGGGAGCTGTTTTTT.

This chain joins TRBV29-1 and TRBJ2-3, with D hard to call. In germline, CDR1 is SQVTM, CDR2 ANQGSEA. With 4 bases removed from V and 2 bases from J, the gap between germline ends came to 7 bases. This CDR3 comprises 12 residues. The CDR3 protein is CSVVPATDTQYF. The CDR3 DNA reads as TGCAGCGTTGTTCCAGCCACAGATACGCAGTATTTT.

The V call is TRBV18, the J call TRBJ2-5, with 10 bases that match TRBD2. The assigned J gene may be wrong: the sequence end matches TRBJ2-7 better. There are 15 residues in the CDR3. CDR1 is KGHSH and CDR2 is LQKENI in the germline V gene. The CDR3 here is CASSPSTSGTYEQYF. The CDR3 DNA reads TGTGCCAGCTCACCCTCTACTAGCGGGACTTACGAGCAGTACTTC.

This clone occurred a few times. The rearrangement joins TRBV5-1 to TRBJ2-6; perhaps TRBD2 as D (6 bases). Trimming cost V 4 bases and J 1 base, with 18 bases left between them. The CDR3 loop spans 18 amino acids. CDR1 and CDR2 (germline): SGHRS, YFSETQ. The CDR3 protein is CASSLKEGEGSGANVLTF. The CDR3 nucleotides are TGCGCCAGCAGCCTGAAGGAGGGAGAGGGTTCTGGGGCCAACGTCCTGACTTTC.

The J gene is TRBJ1-1, the V gene TRBV9, with no clear D. CDR3 length: 15 residues. Trimming cost V 0 bases and J 7 bases, with 16 bases left between them. From germline, CDR1 is SGDLS and CDR2 YYNGEE. CDR3 residues: CASSVVADGDGEAFF. Written as DNA, the CDR3 is TGTGCCAGCAGCGTAGTGGCGGATGGTGACGGTGAAGCTTTCTTT.

The chain carries TRBV10-3 and TRBJ2-3; 9 nucleotides line up with TRBD2. The CDR3 is made up of 15 amino acids. The germline V gene encodes CDR1 ENHRY and CDR2 SYGVKD. After removal of 5 bases from V and 6 bases from J, the junction contained 9 bases not matched to a gene. The CDR3: CAISPLSGSGDTQYF. CDR3 sequence (DNA): TGTGCCATCAGTCCTCTTAGCGGGAGCGGCGATACGCAGTATTTT.

The rearrangement joins TRBV27 to TRBJ2-5, with TRBD2 identical over 7 bases. CDR1 and CDR2 (germline): MNHEY, SMNVEV (reference sequence). Trimming removed 9 bases from V and 2 bases from J; junction bases left unmatched: 9. This CDR3 spans 14 amino acids. The CDR3 DNA reads TGTGCCAGTCCCCGTCGGCGGGAGCAAGAGACCCAGTACTTC. Translated, it gives CASPRRREQETQYF.

The chain couples TRBV2 to TRBJ1-1; possible D gene TRBD1, 6 bases. The CDR3 contains 12 residues. Looked up from germline, CDR1 is SNHLY and CDR2 is FYNNEI. V was pared by 3 bases and J by 7 bases, with 9 bases between. CDR3 loop: CASSEQGSEAFF. DNA of the CDR3: TGTGCCAGCAGTGAGCAGGGGAGTGAAGCTTTCTTT.

J is TRBJ2-7 and V is TRBV14; D uncertain. The CDR3 contains 16 residues. Germline V gene data show CDR1 as SGHDN and CDR2 as FVKESK. V was pared by 4 bases and J by 0 bases, with 16 bases between. The CDR3 here is CASSPSGRSFSYEQYF. The CDR3 region has the DNA TGTGCCAGCAGCCCCTCCGGGCGGAGTTTCTCCTACGAGCAGTACTTC.

The genes are TRBV5-1 and TRBJ1-2, with 10 bases identical to TRBD1. This CDR3 has 15 amino acids. The germline gives CDR1 SGHRS, CDR2 YFSETQ. The ends lost 4 bases at V and 4 bases at J; junction bases unmatched: 7. In nucleotides, the CDR3 is TGCGCCAGCAGCCACAGACAGGGGGCTATCTATGGCTACACCTTC. Protein sequence: CASSHRQGAIYGYTF.

The chain recombines TRBV7-9 with TRBJ2-7; D not certain. Per the germline V gene, CDR1 is SEHNR and CDR2 is FQNEAQ (reference sequence). V dropped 7 bases and J dropped 0 bases, with 16 bases sitting between them. This CDR3 region has 15 residues. The CDR3 sequence: CASTEIAGPSYEQYF. In DNA form, the CDR3 reads TGTGCCAGCACCGAAATCGCTGGACCCTCCTACGAGCAGTACTTC.

The V call is TRBV15, the J call TRBJ2-1; D unclear. The ends were cut back, 1 base at V and 1 base at J, with 23 bases in the middle. The CDR3 loop spans 20 amino acids. Germline V gene lookup returns CDR1 LNHNV and CDR2 YYDKDF (reference sequence). The CDR3 DNA reads as TGTGCCACCAGCAGAGCGGGCTCGAGATCTATGGTGAGGTCCTACAATGAGCAGTTCTTC. This gives the protein CATSRAGSRSMVRSYNEQFF.

The chain recombines TRBV6-6 with TRBJ2-7; TRBD1 aligns across 9 bases. Trimming took 0 bases from V and 6 from J; bases not matched to a gene: 0. The CDR3 runs 13 residues. Per the germline V gene, CDR1 is MNHNY and CDR2 is SVGAGI (reference sequence). CDR3 loop: CASSYSGQGEQYF. The CDR3 DNA reads as TGTGCCAGCAGTTACTCGGGACAGGGCGAGCAGTACTTC.

This clone was found once. The chain has TRBV25-1 and TRBJ2-2; D assignment may be TRBD1 or TRBD2 (5 bases each). V dropped 4 bases and J dropped 7 bases, with 10 bases sitting between them. This CDR3 is 13 amino acids long. Per the germline V gene, CDR1 is MGHDK and CDR2 is SYGVNS. The CDR3 is CASSVEGIGELFF. The CDR3 nucleotides read TGTGCCAGCAGTGTCGAGGGGATCGGGGAGCTGTTTTTT.

The V gene is TRBV27, the J gene TRBJ2-5, with 8 bases matching TRBD1. The CDR3 loop spans 15 amino acids. J gave up 3 bases and V 5 bases, and 8 bases lay outside the gene matches. CDR1 and CDR2 from the germline V gene are MNHEY and SMNVEV (reference sequence). CDR3 sequence: CASSRFGQGEETQYF. Written as DNA, the CDR3 is TGTGCCAGCAGTCGTTTTGGACAGGGTGAAGAGACCCAGTACTTC.